These T cell receptor beta chains were read from a single sample in a study of technical replicates of blood from a few donors. The protocol was immunoSEQ multiplex PCR, while the TCRdb copy is restricted to in-frame clones and leaves out a portion. The repertoire holds 67,000 or so clones, with just under 95% as singletons. Sequencing input: T cells isolated from PBMCs. The receptors derive from a human donor in good health. CDR3s include the opening cysteine and the closing phenylalanine or tryptophan. The D gene is left open where the match is weak. Clone size is not always given. Where it is, it says once, few, many or a class for expanded clones.

size: -; J: TRBJ2-5; D: -; V: TRBV2; DNA: TGTGCCAGCAGTGAGGAGGGAAGCTGGGAGACCCAGTACTTC; CDR3: CASSEEGSWETQYF
size: -; J: TRBJ1-2; D: -; V: TRBV25-1; DNA: TGTGCCAGCAGGACCCGCGGCTATGGCTACACCTTC; CDR3: CASRTRGYGYTF
size: -; J: TRBJ2-3; D: -; V: TRBV7-9; DNA: TGTGCCACTAAAACTTGGAGGGGAAGCACAGATACGCAGTATTTT; CDR3: CATKTWRGSTDTQYF
size: -; J: TRBJ2-3; D: -; V: TRBV7-2; DNA: TGTGCCAGCAGCTTAAGAGCGGCAGATACGCAGTATTTT; CDR3: CASSLRAADTQYF
size: -; J: TRBJ2-5; D: -; V: TRBV9; DNA: TGTGCCAGCAGCGGGCCCCGAGGGGAGACCCAGTACTTC; CDR3: CASSGPRGETQYF
size: once; J: TRBJ1-1; D: -; V: TRBV11-3; DNA: TGTGCCAGCAGCTTCTACAGGGACAACACTGAAGCTTTCTTT; CDR3: CASSFYRDNTEAFF
size: -; J: TRBJ2-1; D: -; V: TRBV10-3; DNA: TGTGCCATCAGTGGGGGCAGGGGCTATATGGATGAGCAGTTCTTC; CDR3: CAISGGRGYMDEQFF
size: once; J: TRBJ1-3; D: TRBD1; V: TRBV4-3; DNA: TGCGCCAGCAGCCACAACAGGGGAAGCGGCTCTGGAAACACCATATATTTT; CDR3: CASSHNRGSGSGNTIYF
size: -; J: TRBJ2-4; D: TRBD2; V: TRBV7-3; DNA: TGTGCCAGCAGCTTAAGGTCTAGCGGGAGATTGGGGGCCAAAAACATTCAGTACTTC; CDR3: CASSLRSSGRLGAKNIQYF
size: -; J: TRBJ2-7; D: -; V: TRBV12-5; DNA: TGTGCTAGTGGTTTGGCCGGGAAGCCCTACGAGCAGTACTTC; CDR3: CASGLAGKPYEQYF
size: many; J: TRBJ2-3; D: TRBD1; V: TRBV28; DNA: TGTGCCAGCAGGGACAGGGGGGGCACAGATACGCAGTATTTT; CDR3: CASRDRGGTDTQYF
size: -; J: TRBJ2-5; D: -; V: TRBV29-1; DNA: TGCAGCGTTGGTGTGTGGTCAGTTATGAAAGAGACCCAGTACTTC; CDR3: CSVGVWSVMKETQYF
size: -; J: TRBJ2-5; D: TRBD2; V: TRBV27; DNA: TGTGCCAGCAGGCTAGGATTTCTAGCGGGAGGGGTTGAGACCCAGTACTTC; CDR3: CASRLGFLAGGVETQYF
size: few; J: TRBJ1-3; D: -; V: TRBV30; DNA: TGTGCCTGGAGCCAGGGGCCGGACACCATATATTTT; CDR3: CAWSQGPDTIYF
size: few; J: TRBJ1-1; D: -; V: TRBV6-5; DNA: TGTGCCAGCACCAGAGGCCTCAGGGGCACTGAAGCTTTCTTT; CDR3: CASTRGLRGTEAFF
size: -; J: TRBJ1-1; D: TRBD1; V: TRBV4-3; DNA: TGCGCCAGCAGCCAAGATGGGCGGACAGGGGGAACTGAAGCTTTCTTT; CDR3: CASSQDGRTGGTEAFF
size: -; J: TRBJ1-4; D: -; V: TRBV13; DNA: TGTGCCAGCAGCTTAGAAGGTCCCGGAGGGAAGGGAACTAATGAAAAACTGTTTTTT; CDR3: CASSLEGPGGKGTNEKLFF
size: -; J: TRBJ1-1; D: TRBD1; V: TRBV5-6; DNA: TGTGCCAGCAGCCTGGTATACCGACAGGGCCAGGGGAACACTGAAGCTTTCTTT; CDR3: CASSLVYRQGQGNTEAFF
size: -; J: TRBJ1-2; D: TRBD1; V: TRBV28; DNA: TGTGCCAGCAGTGATAGGACAGGGCCTAGGGGCTACACCTTC; CDR3: CASSDRTGPRGYTF
size: few; J: TRBJ2-1; D: TRBD2; V: TRBV5-4; DNA: TGTGCCAGTAGCGGGAGGGACTACAATGAGCAGTTCTTC; CDR3: CASSGRDYNEQFF
size: -; J: TRBJ2-1; D: TRBD2; V: TRBV29-1; DNA: TGCAGCTTGGAGGGTAGCGGGAGGGTCTCCTACAATGAGCAGTTCTTC; CDR3: CSLEGSGRVSYNEQFF
size: -; J: TRBJ1-1; D: TRBD1; V: TRBV15; DNA: TGTGCCACCAGCAGGGACAGGGGGAACACTGAAGCTTTCTTT; CDR3: CATSRDRGNTEAFF
size: -; J: TRBJ1-2; D: -; V: TRBV19; DNA: TGTGCCAGTAGTATAGCCAGGGAACCTGCTAACTATGGCTACACCTTC; CDR3: CASSIAREPANYGYTF
size: -; J: TRBJ1-2; D: TRBD1; V: TRBV5-4; DNA: TGTGCCAGCAGCTTGGGGGCGGGACAGAGTCGGTATGGCTACACCTTC; CDR3: CASSLGAGQSRYGYTF
size: -; J: TRBJ2-2; D: TRBD2; V: TRBV7-3; DNA: TGTGCCAGCAGCTTTGGAGCGGGAGAAACCGGGGAGCTGTTTTTT; CDR3: CASSFGAGETGELFF
size: -; J: TRBJ1-1; D: -; V: TRBV28; DNA: TGTGCCAGCAGGACTCGCCTTCACACTGAAGCTTTCTTT; CDR3: CASRTRLHTEAFF
size: -; J: TRBJ2-6; D: -; V: TRBV19; DNA: TGTGCCAGTAACAGGCCTGGGGCCAACGTCCTGACTTTC; CDR3: CASNRPGANVLTF
size: -; J: TRBJ1-1; D: -; V: TRBV7-2; DNA: TGTGCCAGCAGACAGCCCGCCGCGGGCACTGAAGCTTTCTTT; CDR3: CASRQPAAGTEAFF